This T cell receptor (beta chain) was captured by sequencing in a study of PD-L1 blockade in urothelial cancer. Looking at the study overall: Patients commenced atezolizumab around 2014, and it was given at 1,200 mg intravenously every 3 weeks. The researchers analyzed blood 3 weeks (second dose) and 6 weeks after treatment start.

Time point denoted: peripheral blood 6 weeks after treatment start. Urothelial carcinoma affected the patients, and it was locally advanced or metastatic. Synthetic TCR analog templates were added to each PCR reaction. TCRdb keeps only in-frame clones here, not all; method: immunoSEQ multiplex PCR. Altogether roughly 100,000 clones are present, around 78% being singletons, with the ten largest covering approximately 8.4%. CDR3 length equals 16 residues. Unmatched junction bases numbered 4, after V lost 3 bases and J lost 4 bases. The germline V gene has CDR1 SGHDT and CDR2 YYEEEE. In this sample, this clone turned up once.

This sequence joins TRBV5-6 and TRBJ2-3, with 14 bases fitting TRBD2. The source is a man between 70 and 80 years old with urothelial cancer. The material sequenced was PBMCs, taken around atezolizumab (anti-PD-L1) treatment. The CDR3 DNA sequence: TGTGCCAGCAGCTCCGGACTAGCGGGGGGTGCAGATACGCAGTATTTT. Translated: CASSSGLAGGADTQYF.